Listed here are 9 T cell receptor beta chains from one sample, sequenced in a study of T-cell memory formation after mild COVID-19. A single record per CDR3 protein comes from TCRdb applying MiXCR to the 5' RACE reads. This sample has about 57,000 distinct CDR3 sequences, with 12% found just once. Specimen: PBMCs or a T cell subset sorted from them (not recorded which). These receptors were obtained from a man aged 18 to 29 who had mild COVID-19 (a few samples of this study predate the infection). Cell type and time point are not known.

This clonotype has a count of ten or more. The chain carries TRBV9 and TRBJ2-2, with D hard to call. This CDR3 region has 13 residues. V lost 3 bases and J 8 bases, leaving 11 bases between the germline ends. Germline values: CDR1 SGDLS, CDR2 YYNGEE. CDR3 sequence: CASSAPVEGELFF. The CDR3 bases are TGTGCCAGCAGCGCTCCGGTCGAAGGGGAGCTGTTTTTT.

This clonotype was observed many times. The V call is TRBV7-6, the J call TRBJ2-5; tentative D call: TRBD2 (6 bases). There are 13 residues in the CDR3. V was trimmed by 5 bases and J by 7 bases, leaving 14 bases between them. From germline, CDR1 is SGHVS and CDR2 FNYEAQ. CDR3 amino acids: CASSPEVGGTQYF. The CDR3, as DNA: TGTGCCAGCAGCCCCGAGGTGGGGGGGACCCAGTACTTC.

This clonotype occurred a few times. The chain has TRBV20-1 and TRBJ1-2; TRBD1 aligns across 9 bases. With V trimmed by 1 base and J by 4 bases, 4 bases remained unmatched. Germline V gene lookup returns CDR1 DFQATT and CDR2 SNEGSKA (reference sequence). CDR3 length: 14 amino acids. The CDR3 protein is CSARGQGGVYGYTF. The CDR3 bases are TGCAGTGCTAGAGGACAGGGGGGGGTCTATGGCTACACCTTC.

The rearrangement links TRBV6-2 or TRBV6-3 to TRBJ2-7, with D tentatively TRBD1 (5 bases). Germline values: CDR1 MNHEY, CDR2 SVGEGT. Trimming pared 5 bases from V and 4 bases from J, leaving 9 bases between. The CDR3 length is 12 residues. The CDR3 region is CASSDPGYEQYV. CDR3 DNA: TGTGCCAGCAGTGATCCAGGGTACGAGCAGTACGTC.

There are many counts of this clonotype. The chain couples TRBV5-1 to TRBJ2-1, with TRBD1 identical over 10 bases. The junction had 3 bases not matched to a gene; V was cut back by 2 bases and J by 4 bases. The CDR3 is 15 residues long. The germline V gene encodes CDR1 SGHRS and CDR2 YFSETQ. The CDR3 bases are TGCGCCAGCAGCTTAGGGACAGGGGATTACAATGAGCAGTTCTTC. Its protein is CASSLGTGDYNEQFF.

This chain connects TRBV12-3 or TRBV12-4 to TRBJ1-2, with no clear D. CDR3 length equals 15 residues. V was pared by 8 bases and J by 2 bases, with 18 bases between. The CDR3 bases are TGTGCCAGCGGAGACCAGGCGGCAGCGAACTATGGCTACACCTTC. Its translation: CASGDQAAANYGYTF.

Of note for this clonotype: This sequence may be a read error, since a much larger clone differs from it by one base. The rearrangement joins TRBV7-2 to TRBJ2-1, with D perhaps assigned TRBD1 or TRBD2 (5 bases each). There are 12 residues in the CDR3. The germline gives CDR1 SGHTA, CDR2 FQGNSA. CDR3 in amino acids: CASRLVRDEVFF. The CDR3 coding sequence is TGTGCCAGCAGATTAGTTCGGGACGAGGTGTTCTTC.

The J gene is TRBJ1-4, the V gene TRBV5-1, with D perhaps matching TRBD1 (5 bases). The CDR3 is made up of 14 amino acids. Germline V gives CDR1 SGHRS, CDR2 YFSETQ. V lost 5 bases and J lost 5, with 13 bases in between. As DNA, the CDR3 is TGCGCCAGCAGATCGGGGACGGTGAATGAAAAACTGTTTTTT. Protein product: CASRSGTVNEKLFF.

This clonotype appeared a few times. The chain has TRBV5-4 and TRBJ1-2, with 7 bases fitting TRBD1. J lost 1 base, V lost 4 bases, and 7 bases had no gene match. CDR1 SGHNT and CDR2 YYREEE come from the germline V gene (reference sequence). CDR3 size: 15 residues. CDR3 DNA: TGTGCCAGCAGCAATGCCGACAGGGATAACTATGGCTACACCTTC. It yields the protein CASSNADRDNYGYTF. The full variable domain, in which reference TRBV5-4 and TRBJ1-2 provide the parts outside the CDR3, is ETGVTQSPTHLIKTRGQQVTLRCSSQSGHNTVSWYQQALGQGPQFIFQYYREEENGRGNFPPRFSGLQFPNYSSELNVNALELDDSALYLCASSNADRDNYGYTFGSGTRLTVV.